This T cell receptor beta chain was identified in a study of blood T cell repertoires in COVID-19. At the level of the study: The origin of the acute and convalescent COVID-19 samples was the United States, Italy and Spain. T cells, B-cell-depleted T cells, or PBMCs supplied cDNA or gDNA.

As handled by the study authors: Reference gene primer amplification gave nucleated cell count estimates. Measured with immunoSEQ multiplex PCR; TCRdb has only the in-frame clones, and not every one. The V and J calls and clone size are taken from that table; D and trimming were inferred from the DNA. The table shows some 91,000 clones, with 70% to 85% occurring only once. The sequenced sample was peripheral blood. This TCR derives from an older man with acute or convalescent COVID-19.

CDR3: CASSLVIGGGETQYF. For the CDR3, the DNA is TGTGCCAGCAGCTTAGTAATCGGGGGAGGCGAGACCCAGTACTTC. The V call is TRBV7-2, the J call TRBJ2-5; tentative D call: TRBD2 (6 bases). CDR1 is SGHTA, CDR2 FQGNSA, per germline. This CDR3 spans 15 amino acids. The ends were cut back, 1 base at V and 5 bases at J, with 14 bases in the middle.